These 5 T cell receptor beta chains share one sample of origin, sequenced in a study of immunodeficiency. TCRdb's table, derived via immunoSEQ multiplex PCR, lists solely in-frame clones and lacks some. The table includes around 4,300 clones, around nine tenths detected once. Sample: CD4+ T cells from blood. Receptors were obtained from a human donor in good health.

This clone was seen only a few times. This chain joins TRBV7-9 and TRBJ1-1, with D unresolved. The CDR3 is 12 amino acids. With 3 bases removed from V and 3 bases from J, the gap between germline ends came to 5 bases. CDR1 SEHNR and CDR2 FQNEAQ come from the germline V gene (reference sequence). The DNA of the CDR3 is TGTGCCAGCAGCTTTTCGGACACTGAAGCTTTCTTT. Translated: CASSFSDTEAFF.

V gene TRBV4-1 combines with J gene TRBJ2-5; 9 bases align to TRBD1. V shed 4 bases, J shed 2 bases, and the junction held 5 bases outside the gene matches. This CDR3 contains 15 residues. CDR1 is MGHRA, CDR2 YSYEKL, per germline. CDR3 sequence reads: CASSLRQGEQETQYF. CDR3 sequence (DNA): TGCGCCAGCAGCCTAAGACAGGGGGAACAAGAGACCCAGTACTTC.

This clone was detected a few times. This chain joins TRBV19 and TRBJ1-5; D is undetermined. The germline V gene encodes CDR1 LNHDA and CDR2 SQIVND (reference sequence). This CDR3 has 15 amino acids. Trimming took 3 bases from V and 0 from J, leaving 9 bases between them. CDR3 sequence: CASSMDVDSNQPQHF. Here the CDR3 DNA reads TGTGCCAGTAGTATGGACGTTGATAGCAATCAGCCCCAGCATTTT.

The chain links TRBV30 to TRBJ2-3; 8 positions agree with TRBD2. Germline V lookup: CDR1 GTSNPN, CDR2 SVGIG (reference sequence). V was pared by 0 bases and J by 4 bases, with 3 bases of the junction left unmatched. The CDR3 is 14 amino acids. CDR3 sequence: CAWSVSGGADTQYF. The CDR3 DNA is TGTGCCTGGAGTGTCAGCGGGGGCGCAGATACGCAGTATTTT.

The chain uses TRBV24-1 and TRBJ2-6; a possible D gene is TRBD1 (6 bases). The CDR3 totals 22 residues. V lost 10 bases and J 5 bases, leaving 38 bases between the germline ends. Germline CDR1 reads KGHDR; CDR2 reads SFDVKD. The CDR3 DNA follows: TGTGCCACGTACATCTTTAAGGGTAACCTTAGGGACATAACCTTACGGGCCAACGTCCTGACTTTC. Translated: CATYIFKGNLRDITLRANVLTF.